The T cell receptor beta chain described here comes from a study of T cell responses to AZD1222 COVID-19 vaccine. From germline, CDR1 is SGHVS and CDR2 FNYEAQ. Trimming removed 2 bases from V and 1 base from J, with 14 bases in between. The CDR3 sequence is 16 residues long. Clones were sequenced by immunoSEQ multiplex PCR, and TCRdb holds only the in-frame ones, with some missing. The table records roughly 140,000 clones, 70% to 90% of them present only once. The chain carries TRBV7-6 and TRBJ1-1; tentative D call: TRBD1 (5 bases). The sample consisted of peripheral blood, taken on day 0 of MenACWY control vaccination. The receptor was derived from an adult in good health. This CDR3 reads CASSLMTDGANTEAFF. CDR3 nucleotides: TGTGCCAGCAGCTTAATGACCGACGGGGCGAACACTGAAGCTTTCTTT.